The rows below give T cell receptor beta chains drawn from one sample of a study of PD-1 blockade in classical Hodgkin lymphoma. TCRdb keeps only in-frame clones here, not all; method: immunoSEQ multiplex PCR. The table records some 93,000 clones, 80% to 95% of them present only once. Sequences were derived from peripheral blood mononuclear cells (PBMCs), sampled at baseline. These TCRs come from a human donor with classical Hodgkin lymphoma. Both conserved end residues are part of each CDR3. Each record gives: D gene, V gene, clone size, J gene, CDR3 DNA, CDR3 protein. A D gene is named only where the DNA matches it firmly. The size field is filled for only some rows; it gives once, few, many or a size class.

.	TRBV4-1	once	TRBJ1-5	TGCGCCAGCAGCCCCTTCCGGGACTCCAATCAGCCCCAGCATTTT	CASSPFRDSNQPQHF
.	TRBV28	.	TRBJ2-7	TGTGCCAGCGCAACCTCAGGACAGTACCCCTACGAGCAGTACTTC	CASATSGQYPYEQYF
.	TRBV6-4	.	TRBJ2-3	TGTGCCAGCAGTGATGGTCTAGGAGGAGATACGCAGTATTTT	CASSDGLGGDTQYF
.	TRBV9	few	TRBJ1-1	TGTGCCAGCAGCGTAGAAACAGGGAGGCCTGAAGCTTTCTTT	CASSVETGRPEAFF
.	TRBV10-2	.	TRBJ2-7	TGCGCCAGCAGTGTACCGCAGTACTTC	CASSVPQYF
.	TRBV30	.	TRBJ1-1	TGTGCCTGGAGTTTAACATACAACACTGAAGCTTTCTTT	CAWSLTYNTEAFF
.	TRBV2	.	TRBJ2-7	TGTGCCAGCAGTGAAACCTACGAGCAGTACTTC	CASSETYEQYF
TRBD2	TRBV15	.	TRBJ2-5	TGTGCCACCAGCAGAGCAGTGAGCGGGAGGGCCACGGAGACCCAGTACTTC	CATSRAVSGRATETQYF
.	TRBV28	.	TRBJ1-1	TGTGCCAGCAGTGATGGAGTAGCACAGCAGAACACTGAAGCTTTCTTT	CASSDGVAQQNTEAFF
.	TRBV7-9	.	TRBJ1-5	TGTGCCAGCAGCTCGGACGGAGTTGATCGCCAGCCCCAGCATTTT	CASSSDGVDRQPQHF
.	TRBV11-2	.	TRBJ2-1	TGTGCCAGCAGCTTAGAGGGCCAGGGATCCTACAATGAGCAGTTCTTC	CASSLEGQGSYNEQFF
TRBD1	TRBV5-1	.	TRBJ2-2	TGCGCCAGCGGAGGACAGGGGATCAGGACCGGGGAGCTGTTTTTT	CASGGQGIRTGELFF
.	TRBV10-1	.	TRBJ1-1	TGCGCCAGCAGTGATCTCGCGGGAAGCCCCACTGAAGCTTTCTTT	CASSDLAGSPTEAFF
.	TRBV6-1	.	TRBJ1-2	TGTGCCAGCGTTACGGACGGCGGAGGCTACACCTTC	CASVTDGGGYTF
.	TRBV15	.	TRBJ2-3	TGTGCCACCAGCAAAGGGGTCAGCACAGATACGCAGTATTTT	CATSKGVSTDTQYF
TRBD2	TRBV4-1	.	TRBJ2-1	TGCGCCAGCAGCCAAGATCTATTCGGGAGGGGGTCCTACAATGAGCAGTTCTTC	CASSQDLFGRGSYNEQFF
.	TRBV6-5	.	TRBJ1-2	TGTGCCAGCGGTACCCTGGGGCGTGATGGCTACACCTTC	CASGTLGRDGYTF
.	TRBV5-1	.	TRBJ2-5	TGCGCCAGCAGCTTAGGTGTTCGGTACCAAGAGACCCAGTACTTC	CASSLGVRYQETQYF
.	TRBV6-1	.	TRBJ1-5	TGTGCCAGCAGGTTTGGGCGGGTACAGCCCCAGCATTTT	CASRFGRVQPQHF
.	TRBV11-2	.	TRBJ2-7	TGTGCCAGCAGCTTAGATCCAGGGTTACGACAGGCCTACGAGCAGTACTTC	CASSLDPGLRQAYEQYF
.	TRBV6-5	once	TRBJ2-1	TGTGCCAGCAGTACTCGAGGGAGCTCCTACAATGAGCAGTTCTTC	CASSTRGSSYNEQFF
.	TRBV6-4	once	TRBJ2-3	TGTGCCAGCAGAAGCACGCGTAGCACAGATACGCAGTATTTT	CASRSTRSTDTQYF
TRBD1	TRBV27	.	TRBJ2-7	TGTGCCAGCAGTTTGGCCGGACAGGGCTACGAGCAGTACTTC	CASSLAGQGYEQYF
.	TRBV7-2	.	TRBJ2-1	TGTGCCAGCAGTTCCGGTCGGGGATCCTACAATGAGCAGTTCTTC	CASSSGRGSYNEQFF
.	TRBV10-2	.	TRBJ2-3	TGCGCCAGCAGTGAGGGACTTCGCACAGATACGCAGTATTTT	CASSEGLRTDTQYF
TRBD1	TRBV27	.	TRBJ2-2	TGTGCCAGCAGTGCATTTGGGACAGTCAACACCGGGGAGCTGTTTTTT	CASSAFGTVNTGELFF
TRBD2	TRBV5-1	.	TRBJ2-2	TGCGCCAGCAAGGAGGGGTTTTTCAGGACTAGCGGGGAAACCGGGGAGCTGTTTTTT	CASKEGFFRTSGETGELFF
.	TRBV5-1	.	TRBJ1-2	TGCGCCAGCAGCTTGGGGGTGGACTATGGCTACACCTTC	CASSLGVDYGYTF
.	TRBV6-5	once	TRBJ1-2	TGTGCCAGCAGTTACGGGAACGGCTACACCTTC	CASSYGNGYTF
.	TRBV2	once	TRBJ1-4	TGTGCCAGCAGTGGAACAGGTCGAGAAAAACTGTTTTTT	CASSGTGREKLFF
TRBD2	TRBV27	.	TRBJ2-7	TGTGCCAGCAGGAGGTCGGGGAGGGAGAGCGAGCAGTACTTC	CASRRSGRESEQYF
.	TRBV29-1	.	TRBJ2-7	TGCAGCGTCGCCGGACAGTACACCTACGAGCAGTACTTC	CSVAGQYTYEQYF